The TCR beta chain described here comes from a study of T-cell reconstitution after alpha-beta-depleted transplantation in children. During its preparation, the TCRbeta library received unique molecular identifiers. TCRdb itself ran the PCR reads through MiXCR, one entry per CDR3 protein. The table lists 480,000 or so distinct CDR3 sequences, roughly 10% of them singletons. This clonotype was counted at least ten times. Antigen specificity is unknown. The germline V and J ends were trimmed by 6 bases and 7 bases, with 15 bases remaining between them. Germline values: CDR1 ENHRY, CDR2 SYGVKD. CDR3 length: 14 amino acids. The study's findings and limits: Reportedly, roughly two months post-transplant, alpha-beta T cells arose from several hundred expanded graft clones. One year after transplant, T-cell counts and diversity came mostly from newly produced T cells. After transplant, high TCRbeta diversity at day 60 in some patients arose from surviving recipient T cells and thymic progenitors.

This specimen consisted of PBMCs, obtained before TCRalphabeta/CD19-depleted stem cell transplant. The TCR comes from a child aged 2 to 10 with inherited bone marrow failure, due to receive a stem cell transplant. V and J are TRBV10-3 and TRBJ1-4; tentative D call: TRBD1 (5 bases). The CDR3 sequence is CAISPTQGGEKLFF. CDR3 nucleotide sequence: TGTGCCATCAGCCCGACGCAGGGAGGTGAAAAACTGTTTTTT.